This T cell receptor beta chain was obtained from a study of identifying expanded T cells in peripheral blood. Whole-study findings and limits: About 1.2 clones differed between technical replicates, versus about 15 and 19 over time. Variance in clone template counts between roughly 2-week samples significantly increased with total template count across all healthy donors.

No infections or other immune events were documented during collection. TCRdb's copy holds only in-frame clones and misses some; the assay was immunoSEQ multiplex PCR. The table has some 130,000 clones, 75% to 90% seen once. Points on this clone: What it binds is not known.

Sequenced input: blood. This TCR was sampled from a person aged 18-70 years in good health.

The CDR3 DNA sequence: TGTGCCAGCAGTGGCCGGGACAGCAGCTCCTACGAGCAGTACTTC. This sequence encodes CASSGRDSSSYEQYF. The chain combines TRBV2 with TRBJ2-7, with 7 positions matching TRBD1. Unmatched junction bases numbered 6, after V lost 4 bases and J lost 0 bases. This CDR3 has 15 amino acids. Germline values: CDR1 SNHLY, CDR2 FYNNEI.